Below, 21 T cell receptor beta chains from the same sample are listed, as sequenced in a study of CD8 T cells in Susac syndrome (dated by TCRdb to the late 2010s). Library preparation employed the immunoSEQ multiplex PCR assay. RNA was extracted with the RNeasy kit and about 0.5 to 1 ug was reverse transcribed using random hexamers. The public reads were reprocessed in TCRdb via fastp at Q25 and MiXCR, keeping in-frame beta chains. Records with the same CDR3 protein are collapsed into one entry carrying the most frequent genes and DNA. The sample table shows 230,000 or so distinct CDR3 sequences, and 95% are seen once. The leading ten clones occupy roughly 0.1% of the sample. Sequencing was carried out using CD4+ T cells from PBMCs. These receptors were taken from a human donor with multiple sclerosis.

The rearrangement links TRBV30 to TRBJ2-3, with unresolved D. V dropped 4 bases and J dropped 6 bases, with 8 bases sitting between them. This CDR3 has 11 residues. Germline values: CDR1 GTSNPN, CDR2 SVGIG (reference sequence). The CDR3 nucleotides read TGTGCCTGGACACCCTTGGATACGCAGTATTTT. Its translation is CAWTPLDTQYF.

CDR3 loop: CASSLSRGLATNTQYF. As DNA, the CDR3 is TGTGCCAGCAGTTTATCGAGGGGACTAGCAACCAATACGCAGTATTTT. The chain uses TRBV27 and TRBJ2-3; 9 positions match TRBD2. Per the germline V gene, CDR1 is MNHEY and CDR2 is SMNVEV (reference sequence). This CDR3 contains 16 residues. V gave up 0 bases and J gave up 7 bases; unmatched junction bases: 8.

The rearrangement joins TRBV20-1 to TRBJ2-1; D is perhaps TRBD1 or TRBD2 (5 bases each). The CDR3 consists of 12 residues. The germline V gene has CDR1 DFQATT and CDR2 SNEGSKA (reference sequence). V was cut by 2 bases and J by 10 bases, with 12 bases left in between. In DNA, the CDR3 is TGCAGTGCTAGACCGGGGTACAGGGAGCAGTTCTTC. Translation: CSARPGYREQFF.

The sample holds one count of this clonotype. The chain has TRBV5-1 and TRBJ2-7; D might be TRBD2 (6 bases). Trimming took 5 bases from V and 3 from J, leaving 18 bases between them. The CDR3 has 15 amino acids. From germline, CDR1 is SGHRS and CDR2 YFSETQ. The CDR3: CASRMASQDYYEQYF. CDR3 nucleotide sequence: TGCGCCAGCAGAATGGCAAGTCAGGACTACTACGAGCAGTACTTC.

The chain uses TRBV14 and TRBJ2-7; D remains unclear. V lost 1 base to trimming and J lost 2 bases, with 15 bases between them. The CDR3 runs to 16 residues. The germline CDR1 and CDR2 sequences are SGHDN and FVKESK. The CDR3, as DNA: TGTGCCAGCAGCCAAGGAACTGGGTTATTTCCCTACGAGCAGTACTTC. Translating gives CASSQGTGLFPYEQYF.

This rearrangement joins TRBV6-2 or TRBV6-3 to TRBJ2-7, with D unclear. The CDR3 has 12 amino acids. Germline V gene sequence: CDR1 MNHEY, CDR2 SVGEGT. Trimming left V 0 bases short and J 7 bases short, with 7 bases between. CDR3 nucleotides: TGTGCCAGCAGTTACTCCACGGTGGAGCAGTACTTC. It translates to CASSYSTVEQYF.

CDR3 sequence (DNA): TGTGCCAGCAGCGTAGTCCCTAGCGGGGGGCCTAGCACAGATACGCAGTATTTT. It translates to CASSVVPSGGPSTDTQYF. This chain uses TRBV9 with TRBJ2-3; 11 nucleotides line up with TRBD2. Trimming at V came to 0 bases and at J to 0 bases, leaving 6 bases not matched to a gene. In germline, CDR1 is SGDLS, CDR2 YYNGEE. The CDR3 contains 18 residues.

J is TRBJ1-5 and V is TRBV2; D unresolved. Trimming pared 8 bases from V and 0 bases from J, leaving 8 bases between. Germline assignment: CDR1 SNHLY and CDR2 FYNNEI. The CDR3 has 13 residues. The CDR3 bases are TGTGCCAGCGGTATGCGTAGCAATCAGCCCCAGCATTTT. Its translation: CASGMRSNQPQHF. Drawing the rest from reference TRBV2 and TRBJ1-5, the complete variable domain is EPEVTQTPSHQVTQMGQEVILRCVPISNHLYFYWYRQILGQKVEFLVSFYNNEISEKSEIFDDQFSVERPDGSNFTLKIRSTKLEDSAMYFCASGMRSNQPQHFGDGTRLSIL.

The chain couples TRBV14 to TRBJ2-3; 10 bases line up with TRBD2. Per germline, CDR1 SGHDN and CDR2 FVKESK. There are 16 residues in the CDR3. The V segment lost 4 bases and the J segment 1 base; nucleotides outside the gene matches: 5. CDR3 in DNA: TGTGCCAGCAGCCTTACTAGCGGGATAGGCACAGATACGCAGTATTTT. It encodes CASSLTSGIGTDTQYF. Full variable domain (remainder filled in from reference TRBV14 and TRBJ2-3): EAGVTQFPSHSVIEKGQTVTLRCDPISGHDNLYWYRRVMGKEIKFLLHFVKESKQDESGMPNNRFLAERTGGTYSTLKVQPAELEDSGVYFCASSLTSGIGTDTQYFGPGTRLTVL.

This chain connects TRBV20-1 to TRBJ2-7; TRBD2 matches at 8 bases. Germline V lookup: CDR1 DFQATT, CDR2 SNEGSKA (reference sequence). V shed 6 bases and J 0 bases; nucleotides not matched to a gene: 10. There are 15 residues in the CDR3. The CDR3 region is CSADAGTRGSYEQYF. DNA for the CDR3: TGCAGTGCAGATGCCGGGACTAGAGGCTCCTACGAGCAGTACTTC.

The rearrangement joins TRBV3-1 to TRBJ2-3, with a possible D match to TRBD2 (5 bases). CDR3 length: 14 amino acids. CDR1 LGHDT and CDR2 YNNKEL come from the germline V gene (reference sequence). The germline V and J ends were trimmed by 7 bases and 1 base, with 12 bases remaining between them. CDR3 nucleotide sequence: TGTGCCAGCACACGGGCGAGGGGCACAGATACGCAGTATTTT. Translation gives CASTRARGTDTQYF.

The chain carries TRBV7-2 and TRBJ2-1; 10 bases are a match to TRBD2. Trimming removed 7 bases from V and 4 bases from J; junction bases left unmatched: 7. Germline CDR1 SGHTA, CDR2 FQGNSA. CDR3 length: 15 residues. The CDR3 nucleotides are TGTGCCAGCAATCGAGCGGGGGGGACTTACAATGAGCAGTTCTTC. It encodes CASNRAGGTYNEQFF.

This rearrangement joins TRBV12-3 or TRBV12-4 to TRBJ2-7, with D possibly called TRBD1 or TRBD2 (5 bases each). Trimming took off 3 bases at V and 6 bases at J, with 12 bases between the two ends. The CDR3 is made up of 13 amino acids. This chain's CDR3 is CASSFGTSGEQYF. The CDR3 nucleotides read TGTGCCAGCAGTTTCGGGACCTCCGGCGAGCAGTACTTC.

This chain links TRBV29-1 with TRBJ2-2, with D uncertain. CDR3 length equals 15 residues. Germline values: CDR1 SQVTM, CDR2 ANQGSEA. Deletions cut 6 bases from V and 2 bases from J, with 16 bases between. The DNA for the CDR3 is TGCAGCGTCCAGGACGCCAGCTCAAACACCGGGGAGCTGTTTTTT. It encodes CSVQDASSNTGELFF.

The CDR3 coding sequence is TGTGCCAGCTCACCTGACAGCTATGGCTACACCTTC. Encoded protein: CASSPDSYGYTF. V usage is TRBV18 and J usage is TRBJ1-2; a weak D match, TRBD1 (5 bases). V lost 3 bases, J lost 4 bases, and 6 bases lay in between. Germline values: CDR1 KGHSH, CDR2 LQKENI. This CDR3 comprises 12 residues.

The chain has TRBV3-1 and TRBJ2-1; 9 bases are shared with TRBD2. CDR1 and CDR2 (germline): LGHDT, YNNKEL (reference sequence). The CDR3 has 15 amino acids. V trimming: 4 bases; J trimming: 5 bases; junction bases outside the gene matches: 6. CDR3 bases: TGTGCCAGCAGCCTAGGACTAGCGCTGAACAATGAGCAGTTCTTC. Protein product: CASSLGLALNNEQFF.

This clonotype was seen just once. The V gene is TRBV5-6, the J gene TRBJ2-5; D tentatively fits TRBD1 or TRBD2 (6 bases each). Trimming took 0 bases from V and 2 from J, leaving 11 bases between them. The V gene's germline CDR1 is SGHDT and CDR2 YYEEEE. The CDR3 is 15 amino acids. The CDR3 sequence is CASSLDSGAQETQYF. The CDR3 region has the DNA TGTGCCAGCAGCTTGGATTCGGGGGCGCAAGAGACCCAGTACTTC.

The genes are TRBV9 and TRBJ2-5, with D unclear. Trimming removed 0 bases at V and 5 bases at J, with 8 bases between. CDR3 size: 13 residues. From germline, CDR1 is SGDLS and CDR2 YYNGEE. DNA for the CDR3: TGTGCCAGCAGCGTAGTGGTTGGGGAGACCCAGTACTTC. This gives the protein CASSVVVGETQYF.

The V gene is TRBV4-2, the J gene TRBJ2-7; D is possibly TRBD2 (7 bases). CDR1 is LGHNA, CDR2 YNFKEQ, per germline. V was pared by 0 bases and J by 7 bases, with 16 bases between. The CDR3 is made up of 15 amino acids. The CDR3: CASSQEVGGPWEQYF. The DNA of the CDR3 is TGTGCCAGCAGCCAAGAGGTGGGGGGGCCGTGGGAGCAGTACTTC.

The chain links TRBV20-1 to TRBJ2-3; TRBD2 might be the D (5 bases). The CDR3 spans 14 residues. The V gene lost 6 bases and the J gene lost 6 bases, with 19 bases spanning the gap. CDR1 and CDR2 (germline): DFQATT, SNEGSKA (reference sequence). As DNA, the CDR3 is TGCAGTGCCCCCCGCCTGCTAGCAGAGGATACGCAGTATTTT. This translates into CSAPRLLAEDTQYF.

The chain joins TRBV20-1 to TRBJ2-1; TRBD2 aligns across 12 bases. The length of the CDR3 is 15 residues. Trimming at V came to 2 bases and at J to 7 bases, leaving 6 bases not matched to a gene. Germline CDR1 DFQATT, CDR2 SNEGSKA (reference sequence). In DNA, the CDR3 is TGCAGTGCTAGACAACTAGCGGGGGGCTGGAATGAGCAGTTCTTC. It encodes CSARQLAGGWNEQFF.